This T cell receptor (beta chain) comes out of a study of OX40 agonist ivuxolimab in advanced cancers. The overall study: Patients received the agonistic anti-OX40 (CD134) antibody ivuxolimab. Ivuxolimab doses were 0.01, 0.1, 0.3, 1.5, 3 or 10 mg/kg every 2 weeks. Patients were roughly 81% male with ages roughly 20 to 90, mean roughly 64. Study findings and constraints: Both CD4+ and CD8+ T cell populations in blood had undergone clonal expansion by week 6 at 0.1 to 3.0 mg/kg.

Some clones are missing from TCRdb's copy, which holds only in-frame ones; the method was immunoSEQ multiplex PCR. The data contain about 38,000 clones, around 89% of them singletons. A note on this clone: Its antigen is still unknown.

V was clipped by 2 bases and J by 2 bases, with 11 bases between them. The germline V gene has CDR1 SGDLS and CDR2 YYNGEE. There are 15 residues in the CDR3. This clonotype was obtained from an adult with an advanced solid tumor such as melanoma, head and neck, liver or kidney cancer. The sample consisted of CD4+ or CD8+ T cells sorted from blood, taken in a trial of the OX40 agonist ivuxolimab. The V and J genes are TRBV9 and TRBJ2-1; maybe TRBD1 (6 bases). CDR3 in amino acids: CASSVAGQPYNEQFF. In nucleotides, the CDR3 is TGTGCCAGCAGCGTGGCCGGACAGCCCTACAATGAGCAGTTCTTC.